This TCR beta chain was identified during a study of blood T cell repertoires in COVID-19. There are 13 residues in the CDR3. Germline CDR1 is SEHNR and CDR2 is FQNEAQ (reference sequence). Trimming pared 6 bases from V and 0 bases from J, leaving 9 bases between. This clone has a handful of counts. The repertoire was sequenced with immunoSEQ multiplex PCR; TCRdb's copy has only in-frame clones and lacks some. This sample has around 130,000 clones, with about 74% found just once. This TCR derives from a human donor in a cohort sampled during active COVID-19. This chain connects TRBV7-9 to TRBJ2-7, with D perhaps TRBD1 (6 bases). The specimen sequenced was peripheral blood. DNA of the CDR3: TGTGCCAGCAGGTCGGGACACTCCTACGAGCAGTACTTC. It is translated as CASRSGHSYEQYF.